Sequencing of this TCR beta chain was carried out in a study of identical twins. Study results and limitations: Twins' surplus sharing was weaker for beta out-of-frame sequences.

This CDR3 region has 10 residues. The germline gives CDR1 DFQATT, CDR2 SNEGSKA (reference sequence). Trimming removed 6 bases from V and 9 bases from J, with 8 bases in between. TCRdb called the 5' RACE reads again in MiXCR, with one record for every CDR3 protein. The table records fewer than 900,000 distinct CDR3 sequences, 21% of them present only once. About this clonotype itself: Its target is not known.

Donors uniformly comprised healthy Caucasians. This sample was shared with a second study, whose subject was T cells expressing NK-cell markers. That work contributes: These same clonotypes (in several donors) also led the CD3+CD56-NKG2C+ fraction.

The chain combines TRBV20-1 with TRBJ2-2; D gene ambiguous. The sample consisted of PBMCs. The clonotype was recovered from a woman under 30 in good health. CDR3 protein: CSARSWELFF. The CDR3 bases are TGCAGTGCCCGGAGTTGGGAGCTGTTTTTT.